This TCR beta chain derives from a study of blood T cell repertoires in COVID-19. V lost 0 bases to trimming and J lost 4 bases; unmatched junction nucleotides: 2. The CDR3 extends over 14 amino acids. Germline CDR1 SGHNT, CDR2 YYREEE (reference sequence). Data came from immunoSEQ multiplex PCR; TCRdb stores just in-frame clones and leaves some out. The table lists over 150,000 clones, approximately 88% of them singletons. J is TRBJ2-5 and V is TRBV5-4; 8 nucleotides line up with TRBD1. The TCR was taken from a middle-aged woman with COVID-19, enrolled during active disease. Sequencing input: peripheral blood. CDR3 in DNA: TGTGCCAGCAGCTTGGCAGGGGGCAGAGAGACCCAGTACTTC. As protein: CASSLAGGRETQYF.